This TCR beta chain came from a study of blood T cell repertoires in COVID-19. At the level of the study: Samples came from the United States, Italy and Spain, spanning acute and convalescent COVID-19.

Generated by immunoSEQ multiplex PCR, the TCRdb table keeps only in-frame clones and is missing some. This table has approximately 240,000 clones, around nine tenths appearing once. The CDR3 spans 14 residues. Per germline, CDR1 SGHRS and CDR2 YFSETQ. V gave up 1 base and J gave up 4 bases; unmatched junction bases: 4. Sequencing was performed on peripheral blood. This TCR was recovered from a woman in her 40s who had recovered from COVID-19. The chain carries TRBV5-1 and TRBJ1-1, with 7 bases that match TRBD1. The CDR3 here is CASSLTGEFTEAFF. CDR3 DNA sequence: TGCGCCAGCAGCTTGACAGGGGAGTTCACTGAAGCTTTCTTT.